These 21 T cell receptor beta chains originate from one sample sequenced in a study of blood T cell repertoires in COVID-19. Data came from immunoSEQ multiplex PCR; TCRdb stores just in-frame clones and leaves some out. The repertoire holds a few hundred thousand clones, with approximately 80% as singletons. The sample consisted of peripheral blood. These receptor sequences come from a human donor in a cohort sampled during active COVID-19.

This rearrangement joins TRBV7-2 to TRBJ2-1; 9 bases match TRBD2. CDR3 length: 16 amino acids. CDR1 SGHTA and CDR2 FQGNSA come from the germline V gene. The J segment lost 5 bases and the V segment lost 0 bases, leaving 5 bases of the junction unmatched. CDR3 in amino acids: CASSLAIAGGDNEQFF. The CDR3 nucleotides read TGTGCCAGCAGCTTAGCAATCGCGGGAGGGGACAATGAGCAGTTCTTC.

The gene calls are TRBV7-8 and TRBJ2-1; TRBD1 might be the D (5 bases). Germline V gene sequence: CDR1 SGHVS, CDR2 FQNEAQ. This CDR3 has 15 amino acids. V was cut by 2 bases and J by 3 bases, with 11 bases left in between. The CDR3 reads CASSLMPGLYNEQFF. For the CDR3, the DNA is TGTGCCAGCAGCTTAATGCCAGGGCTCTACAATGAGCAGTTCTTC.

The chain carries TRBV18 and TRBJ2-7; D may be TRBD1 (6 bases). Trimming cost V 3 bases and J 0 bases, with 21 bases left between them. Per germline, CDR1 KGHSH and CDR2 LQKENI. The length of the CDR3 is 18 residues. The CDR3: CASSPLRQGPRSSYEQYF. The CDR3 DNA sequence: TGTGCCAGCTCACCGTTGAGGCAGGGGCCCCGTAGCTCCTACGAGCAGTACTTC. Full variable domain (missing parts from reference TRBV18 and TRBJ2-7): NAGVMQNPRHLVRRRGQEARLRCSPMKGHSHVYWYRQLPEEGLKFMVYLQKENIIDESGMPKERFSAEFPKEGPSILRIQQVVRGDSAAYFCASSPLRQGPRSSYEQYFGPGTRLTVT.

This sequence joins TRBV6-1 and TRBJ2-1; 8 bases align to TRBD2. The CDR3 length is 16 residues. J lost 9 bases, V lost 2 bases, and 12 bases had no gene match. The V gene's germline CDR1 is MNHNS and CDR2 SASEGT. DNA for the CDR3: TGTGCCAGCAGTGAACGGGGGAGCGGGAGCGTGGTTGAGCAGTTCTTC. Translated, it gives CASSERGSGSVVEQFF.

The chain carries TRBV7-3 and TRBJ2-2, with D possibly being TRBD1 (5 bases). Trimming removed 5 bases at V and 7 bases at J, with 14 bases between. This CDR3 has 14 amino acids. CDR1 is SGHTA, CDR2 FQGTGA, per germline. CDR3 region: CASSAKGLGGELFF. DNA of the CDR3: TGTGCCAGCAGCGCGAAGGGGTTGGGCGGGGAGCTGTTTTTT.

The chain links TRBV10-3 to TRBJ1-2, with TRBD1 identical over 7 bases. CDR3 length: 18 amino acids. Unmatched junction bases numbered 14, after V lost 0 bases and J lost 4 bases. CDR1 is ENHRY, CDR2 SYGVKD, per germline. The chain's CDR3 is CAISESPGQALASYGYTF. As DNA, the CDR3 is TGTGCCATCAGTGAGTCCCCCGGACAGGCACTGGCGTCCTATGGCTACACCTTC.

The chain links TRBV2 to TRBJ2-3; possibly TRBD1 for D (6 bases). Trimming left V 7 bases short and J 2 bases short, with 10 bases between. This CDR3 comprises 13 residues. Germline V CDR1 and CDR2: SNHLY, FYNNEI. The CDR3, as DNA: TGTGCCAGCAAGGGACAAGTCACAGATACGCAGTATTTT. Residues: CASKGQVTDTQYF.

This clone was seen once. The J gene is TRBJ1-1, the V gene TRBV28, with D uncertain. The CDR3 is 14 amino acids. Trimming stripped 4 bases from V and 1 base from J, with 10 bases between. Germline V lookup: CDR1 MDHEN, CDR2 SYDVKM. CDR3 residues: CASSSDIRNTEAFF. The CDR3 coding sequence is TGTGCCAGCAGTTCAGATATCAGGAACACTGAAGCTTTCTTT.

In DNA form, the CDR3 reads TGTGCCAGTAGTAAAAGGACAGGGGGACGCAATCAGCCCCAGCATTTT. Encoded protein: CASSKRTGGRNQPQHF. The chain is built from TRBV19 and TRBJ1-5, with TRBD1 identical over 10 bases. The germline gives CDR1 LNHDA, CDR2 SQIVND (reference sequence). The J segment lost 2 bases and the V segment lost 4 bases, leaving 5 bases of the junction unmatched. This CDR3 spans 16 amino acids.

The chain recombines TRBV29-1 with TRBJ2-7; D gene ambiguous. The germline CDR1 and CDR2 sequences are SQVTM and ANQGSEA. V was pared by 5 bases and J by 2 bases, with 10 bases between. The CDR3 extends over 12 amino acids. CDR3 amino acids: CSVPGSTYEQYF. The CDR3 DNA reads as TGCAGCGTTCCGGGTTCCACCTACGAGCAGTACTTC.

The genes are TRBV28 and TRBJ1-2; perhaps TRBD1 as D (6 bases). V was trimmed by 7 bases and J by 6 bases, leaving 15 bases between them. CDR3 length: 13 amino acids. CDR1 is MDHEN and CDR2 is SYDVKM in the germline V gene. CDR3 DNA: TGTGCCAGCACCCTGGGGGCAGACGATGGCTACACCTTC. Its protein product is CASTLGADDGYTF.

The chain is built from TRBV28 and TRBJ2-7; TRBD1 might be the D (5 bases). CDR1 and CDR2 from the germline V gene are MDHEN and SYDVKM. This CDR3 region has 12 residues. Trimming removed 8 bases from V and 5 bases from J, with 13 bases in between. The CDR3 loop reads CASRSQGHEQYF. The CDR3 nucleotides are TGTGCCAGCCGATCCCAGGGCCACGAGCAGTACTTC.

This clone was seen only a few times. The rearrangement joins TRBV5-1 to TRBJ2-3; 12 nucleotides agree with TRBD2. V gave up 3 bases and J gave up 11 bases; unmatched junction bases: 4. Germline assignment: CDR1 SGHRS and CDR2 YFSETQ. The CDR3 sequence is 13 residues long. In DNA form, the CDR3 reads TGCGCCAGCAGCTCACTACTAGCGGGAGGGCAGTATTTT. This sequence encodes CASSSLLAGGQYF.

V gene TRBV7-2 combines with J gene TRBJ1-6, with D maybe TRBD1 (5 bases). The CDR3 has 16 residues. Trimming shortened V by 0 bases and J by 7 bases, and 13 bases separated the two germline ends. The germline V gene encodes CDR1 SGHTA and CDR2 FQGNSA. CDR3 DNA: TGTGCCAGCAGCTTAGCGCATGCCCGGACAAATTCACCCCTCCACTTT. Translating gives CASSLAHARTNSPLHF.

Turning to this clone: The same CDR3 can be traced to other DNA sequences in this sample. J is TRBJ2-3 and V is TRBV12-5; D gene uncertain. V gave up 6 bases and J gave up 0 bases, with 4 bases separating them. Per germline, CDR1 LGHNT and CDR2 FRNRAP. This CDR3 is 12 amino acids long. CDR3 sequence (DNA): TGTGCTAGTGGATCTAGCACAGATACGCAGTATTTT. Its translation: CASGSSTDTQYF.

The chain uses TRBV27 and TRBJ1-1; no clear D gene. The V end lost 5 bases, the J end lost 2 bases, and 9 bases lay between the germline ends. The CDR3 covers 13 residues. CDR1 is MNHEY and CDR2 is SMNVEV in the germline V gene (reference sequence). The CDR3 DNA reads TGTGCCAGCAGTCGGGAGGGCAACACTGAAGCTTTCTTT. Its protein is CASSREGNTEAFF.

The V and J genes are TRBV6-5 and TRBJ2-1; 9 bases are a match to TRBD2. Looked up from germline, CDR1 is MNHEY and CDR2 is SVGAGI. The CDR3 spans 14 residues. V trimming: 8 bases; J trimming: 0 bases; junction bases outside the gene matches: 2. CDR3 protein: CASYSGSSYNEQFF. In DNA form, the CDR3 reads TGTGCCAGCTATAGCGGGAGCTCCTACAATGAGCAGTTCTTC.

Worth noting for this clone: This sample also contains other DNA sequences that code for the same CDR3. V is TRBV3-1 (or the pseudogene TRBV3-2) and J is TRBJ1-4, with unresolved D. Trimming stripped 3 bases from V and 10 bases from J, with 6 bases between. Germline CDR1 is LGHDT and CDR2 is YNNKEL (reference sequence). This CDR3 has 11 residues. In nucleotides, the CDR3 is TGTGCCAGCAGCCAGGGAGGAAAACTGTTTTTT. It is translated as CASSQGGKLFF.

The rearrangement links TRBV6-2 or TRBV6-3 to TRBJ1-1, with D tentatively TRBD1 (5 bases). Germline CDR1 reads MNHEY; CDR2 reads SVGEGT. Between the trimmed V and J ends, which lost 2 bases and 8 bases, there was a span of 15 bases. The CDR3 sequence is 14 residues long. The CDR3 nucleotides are TGTGCCAGCAGTTACCCAGGACAACCCTCCGAAGCTTTCTTT. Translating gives CASSYPGQPSEAFF.

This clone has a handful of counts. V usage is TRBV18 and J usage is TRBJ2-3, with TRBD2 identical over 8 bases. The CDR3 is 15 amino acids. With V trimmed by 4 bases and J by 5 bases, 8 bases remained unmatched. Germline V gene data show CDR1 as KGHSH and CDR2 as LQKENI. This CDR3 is CASSLAGRALDTQYF. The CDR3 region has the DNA TGTGCCAGCTCACTCGCCGGGAGGGCCTTAGATACGCAGTATTTT.

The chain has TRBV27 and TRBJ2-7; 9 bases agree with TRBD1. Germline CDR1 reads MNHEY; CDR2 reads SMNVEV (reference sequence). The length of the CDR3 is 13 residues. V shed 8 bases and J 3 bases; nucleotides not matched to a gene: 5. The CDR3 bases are TGTGCCAGCTTAAGACAGGGGGGCTACGAGCAGTACTTC. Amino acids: CASLRQGGYEQYF.